The rows below give T cell receptor beta chains drawn from one sample of a study of blood T cells in healthy people across ages. TCRdb reprocessed the 5' RACE reads with MiXCR, giving one entry per CDR3 protein. The table includes about 940,000 distinct CDR3 sequences, 48% detected once. The sample taken for sequencing was blood. The receptors were gathered from a man younger than 45 in good health. The conserved cysteine and the conserved F or W are not part of the CDR3 here. D genes are given only for firm matches.

j_call: TRBJ2-5
d_call: .
v_call: TRBV6-6
cdr3_aa: ASSPPESGGYKQY

j_call: TRBJ2-7
d_call: .
v_call: TRBV4-2
cdr3_aa: ASSQGVFYEQY

j_call: TRBJ2-7
d_call: .
v_call: TRBV20-1
cdr3_aa: SARPALGYEQY

j_call: TRBJ2-3
d_call: .
v_call: TRBV10-3
cdr3_aa: AISESRGTSTDTQY

j_call: TRBJ2-1
d_call: TRBD1
v_call: TRBV12-3/TRBV12-4
cdr3_aa: ASSSPGTGSFISPSSYNEQF

j_call: TRBJ2-1
d_call: .
v_call: TRBV10-3
cdr3_aa: ATTGRSDGTYNEQF

j_call: TRBJ2-5
d_call: .
v_call: TRBV11-1
cdr3_aa: ASSFYRTETQY

j_call: TRBJ2-1
d_call: .
v_call: TRBV12-3/TRBV12-4
cdr3_aa: ASSRAGTAYNEQF

j_call: TRBJ1-4
d_call: TRBD1
v_call: TRBV10-3
cdr3_aa: AISAGQGDEKLF

j_call: TRBJ2-4
d_call: .
v_call: TRBV3-1
cdr3_aa: ASSQRQGLLSKNIQY

j_call: TRBJ2-7
d_call: TRBD2
v_call: TRBV4-2
cdr3_aa: ASSQEGSGGAYEQY

j_call: TRBJ1-1
d_call: TRBD1
v_call: TRBV7-2
cdr3_aa: ASSPDRVNTEAF

j_call: TRBJ2-1
d_call: TRBD2
v_call: TRBV7-2
cdr3_aa: ASSLAGGLAGNEQF

j_call: TRBJ2-1
d_call: TRBD2
v_call: TRBV11-2
cdr3_aa: ASSLDPAGESSYNEQF

j_call: TRBJ2-7
d_call: .
v_call: TRBV27
cdr3_aa: ASSTRRGEQY

j_call: TRBJ1-1
d_call: .
v_call: TRBV3-1
cdr3_aa: ASSQGGALEAF

j_call: TRBJ2-1
d_call: .
v_call: TRBV3-1
cdr3_aa: ASSQLLPGDEQF

j_call: TRBJ1-1
d_call: .
v_call: TRBV7-2
cdr3_aa: ASSLATGPNTEAF

j_call: TRBJ2-3
d_call: .
v_call: TRBV5-1
cdr3_aa: ASRPGEGTDTQY

j_call: .
d_call: .
v_call: TRBV2
cdr3_aa: ASLRDSRRYEQY

j_call: TRBJ2-5
d_call: .
v_call: TRBV11-2
cdr3_aa: ASSLDVTLAKETQY

j_call: TRBJ1-4
d_call: .
v_call: TRBV3-1
cdr3_aa: ASSPRSTRPTNEKLF

j_call: .
d_call: .
v_call: TRBV20-1
cdr3_aa: SARAPGYEQY

j_call: TRBJ2-5
d_call: TRBD2
v_call: TRBV7-9
cdr3_aa: ASSSYPGLAGETQY

j_call: TRBJ2-7
d_call: .
v_call: TRBV5-1
cdr3_aa: ASSTGHNYEQY

j_call: TRBJ2-1
d_call: .
v_call: TRBV25-1
cdr3_aa: ASLGVNEQF

j_call: TRBJ2-7
d_call: .
v_call: TRBV2
cdr3_aa: ASSGVRVAEQY

j_call: TRBJ2-5
d_call: .
v_call: TRBV20-1
cdr3_aa: SRVVGQETQY

j_call: TRBJ2-4
d_call: TRBD2
v_call: TRBV18
cdr3_aa: ASSPPRGDLTKNIQY